The sequence of this T cell receptor beta chain was determined in a study of shared clonotypes between healthy human individuals. This clone was observed many times. Sequencing used immunoSEQ multiplex PCR; TCRdb keeps in-frame clones, though not all of them. The sample carries about a million clones, about 75% recorded once. The CDR3 sequence is 13 residues long. Germline V lookup: CDR1 SEHNR, CDR2 FQNEAQ (reference sequence). Trimming removed 5 bases from V and 12 bases from J; junction bases left unmatched: 12. The specimen sequenced was memory CD4+ T cells sorted from blood. Sample subset: CD45RA-negative fraction. The receptor was isolated from a man aged 18 to 35 in good health. The V call is TRBV7-9, the J call TRBJ1-1; 7 bases line up with TRBD1. The CDR3 nucleotides are TGTGCCAGCAGCCTGACAGGGCCACGGCAATCTTTCTTT. It encodes CASSLTGPRQSFF.